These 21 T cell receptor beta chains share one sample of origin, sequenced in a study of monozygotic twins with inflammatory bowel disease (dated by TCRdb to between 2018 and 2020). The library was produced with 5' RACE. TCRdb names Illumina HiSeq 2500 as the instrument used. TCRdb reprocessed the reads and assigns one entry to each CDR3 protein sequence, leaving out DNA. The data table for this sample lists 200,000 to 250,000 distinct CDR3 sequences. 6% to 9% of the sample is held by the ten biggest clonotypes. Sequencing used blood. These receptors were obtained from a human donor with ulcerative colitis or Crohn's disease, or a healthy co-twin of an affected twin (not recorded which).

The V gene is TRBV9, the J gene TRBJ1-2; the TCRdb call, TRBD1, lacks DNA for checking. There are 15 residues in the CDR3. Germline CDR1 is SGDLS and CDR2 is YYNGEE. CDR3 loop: CASSVAATGFGSYTF.

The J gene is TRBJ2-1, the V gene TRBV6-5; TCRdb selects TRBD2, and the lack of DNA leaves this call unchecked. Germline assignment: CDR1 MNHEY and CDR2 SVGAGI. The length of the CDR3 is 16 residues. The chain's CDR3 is CASSYPGLAGWGEQFF.

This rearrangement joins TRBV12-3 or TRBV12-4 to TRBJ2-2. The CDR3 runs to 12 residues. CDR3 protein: CASLRDTGELFF.

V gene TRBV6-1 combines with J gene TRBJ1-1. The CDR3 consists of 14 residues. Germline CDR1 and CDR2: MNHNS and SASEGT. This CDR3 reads CASSVLRANTEAFF.

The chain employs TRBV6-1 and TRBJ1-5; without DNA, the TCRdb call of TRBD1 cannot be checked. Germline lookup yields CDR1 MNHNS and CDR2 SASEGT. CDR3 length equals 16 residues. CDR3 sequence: CASSADGTVTGQPQHF.

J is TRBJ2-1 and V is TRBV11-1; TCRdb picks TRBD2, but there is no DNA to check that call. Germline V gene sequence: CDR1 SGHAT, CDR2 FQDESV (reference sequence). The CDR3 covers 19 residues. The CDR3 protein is CASSSTLVTSGGYYNEQFF.

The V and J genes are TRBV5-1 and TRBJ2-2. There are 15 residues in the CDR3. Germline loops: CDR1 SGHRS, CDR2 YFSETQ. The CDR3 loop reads CASSLVDPNTGELFF.

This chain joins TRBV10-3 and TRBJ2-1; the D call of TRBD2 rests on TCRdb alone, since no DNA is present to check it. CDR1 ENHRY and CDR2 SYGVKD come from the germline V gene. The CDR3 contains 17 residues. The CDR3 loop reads CAISLTQGGLAEREQFF.

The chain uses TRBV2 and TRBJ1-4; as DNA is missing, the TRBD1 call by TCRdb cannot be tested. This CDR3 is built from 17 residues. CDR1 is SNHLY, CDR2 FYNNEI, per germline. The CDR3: CASSLTLDRVGNEKLFF.

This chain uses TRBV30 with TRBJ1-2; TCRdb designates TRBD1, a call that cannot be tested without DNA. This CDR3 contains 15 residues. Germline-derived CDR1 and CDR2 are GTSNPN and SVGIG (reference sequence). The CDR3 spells CAWSVRGSGNYGYTF.

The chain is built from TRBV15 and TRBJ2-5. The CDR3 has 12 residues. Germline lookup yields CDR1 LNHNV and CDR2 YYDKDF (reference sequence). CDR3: CATSNLTGTQYF.

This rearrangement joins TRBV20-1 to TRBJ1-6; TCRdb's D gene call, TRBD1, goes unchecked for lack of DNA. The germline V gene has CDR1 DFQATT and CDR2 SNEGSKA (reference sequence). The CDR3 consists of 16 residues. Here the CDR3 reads CSARDRGKGDSSPLHF.

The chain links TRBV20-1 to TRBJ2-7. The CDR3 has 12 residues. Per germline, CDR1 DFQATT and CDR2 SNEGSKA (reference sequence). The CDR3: CSASITTYEQYF.

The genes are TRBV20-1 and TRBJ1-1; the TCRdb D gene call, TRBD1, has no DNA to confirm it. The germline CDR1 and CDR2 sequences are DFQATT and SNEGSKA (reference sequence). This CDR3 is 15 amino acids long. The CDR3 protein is CSARDGSGSSTEAFF.

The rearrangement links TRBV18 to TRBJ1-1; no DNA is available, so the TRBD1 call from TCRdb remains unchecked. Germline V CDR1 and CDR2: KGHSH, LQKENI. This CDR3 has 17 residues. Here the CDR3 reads CASSQKAGQGRGTEAFF.

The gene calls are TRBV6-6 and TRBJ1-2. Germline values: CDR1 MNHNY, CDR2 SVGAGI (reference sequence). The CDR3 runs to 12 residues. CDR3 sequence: CASGGAVYGYIF.

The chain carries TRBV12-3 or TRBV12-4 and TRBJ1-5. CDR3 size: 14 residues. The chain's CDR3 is CASSPSQGRGPQHF.

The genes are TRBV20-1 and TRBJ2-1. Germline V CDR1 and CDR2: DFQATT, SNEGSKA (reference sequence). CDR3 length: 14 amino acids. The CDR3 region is CSVDDPSRRNEQFF.

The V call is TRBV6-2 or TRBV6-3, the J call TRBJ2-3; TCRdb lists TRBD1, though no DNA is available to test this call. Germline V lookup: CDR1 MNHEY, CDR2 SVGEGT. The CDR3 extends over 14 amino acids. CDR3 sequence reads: CASSSGVPTDTQYF.

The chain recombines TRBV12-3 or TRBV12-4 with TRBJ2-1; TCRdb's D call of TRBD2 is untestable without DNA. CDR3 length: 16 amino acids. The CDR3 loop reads CASSFYGGGAGNEQFF.

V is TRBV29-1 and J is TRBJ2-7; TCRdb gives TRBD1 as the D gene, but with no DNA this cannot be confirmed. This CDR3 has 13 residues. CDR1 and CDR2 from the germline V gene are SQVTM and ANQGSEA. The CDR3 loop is CSVVTGMGYEQYF.